This T cell receptor beta chain was sequenced for a study of blood T cell repertoires in COVID-19. Study processing details: Nucleated cell number was recorded as an estimate derived from reference gene primer amplification. Profiling relied on immunoSEQ multiplex PCR, and the TCRdb table lists in-frame clones only, not all of them. V and J calls and clone size are copied from that table; D and trimming were computed from the DNA. Here the sample spans hundreds of thousands of clones, 80% to 90% being singletons. Clinical history as reported by participants underpinned cohort assignment. Sequencing was done on a sample of PBMCs or T cells enriched from blood (not recorded which). The TCR sequence derives from a woman between 45 and 65 years old who had recovered from COVID-19.

This CDR3 is CASRIPGQNTGELFF. The CDR3 nucleotides are TGTGCCAGCAGGATACCGGGACAGAACACCGGGGAGCTGTTTTTT. V usage is TRBV6-5 and J usage is TRBJ2-2; TRBD1 might be the D (6 bases). The CDR3 has 15 amino acids. Per the germline V gene, CDR1 is MNHEY and CDR2 is SVGAGI. V lost 6 bases to trimming and J lost 1 base, with 12 bases between them.